This TCR beta chain appears in the sequencing data of a study of CD8+CD57+ T cells in acquired aplastic anemia (dated by TCRdb to the late 2010s). General notes on the study: DNA extracted from sorted CD4+ and CD8+ cells had a mean of approximately 3.3 ug, with a range of about 0.18 to 27.4 ug.

From cysteine to phenylalanine, the CDR3 is 14 amino acids long. Kept here is only the CDR3 DNA, which spans 42 bases and is read in frame from base 1. In the germline V gene (reference sequence), CDR1 corresponds to WNHNN and CDR2 to SYGVQD. V and J are truncated by 5 bases and 0 bases respectively, leaving an intervening sequence of 9 bases. Genomic DNA served as template for TCR beta VDJ combination and CDR3 sequence profiling. An Illumina HiSeq 2000 was the platform used for TCR repertoire sequencing. On the authors' methods: TRBV/TRBJ rearrangement plots, CDR3 size and DJ length profiles, and Simpson's diversity index were used to evaluate the repertoires. Whichever DNA sequence was most abundant in the deep sequencing data was defined as the immunodominant clone. CDR3 amino acid sequences were screened for sharing across subjects and were compared with published repertoires and the VDJdb database. TCRdb took the public reads, trimmed them with fastp at Q25, ran MiXCR for clone calling and kept in-frame beta chains. When rows share a CDR3 protein, they turn into one entry using the most common DNA and genes. The V and J calls shown here were made by TCRdb, not taken from the authors' results. Counted in this sample were about 270,000 distinct CDR3 sequences; about 56% of them appeared once. 6.5% to 10% of the sample is held by the ten biggest clonotypes.

In the study, sorted CD4+ and CD8+ blood T cells from patients with severe aplastic anemia and from healthy subjects underwent deep sequencing of TCR repertoires. Ficoll-Paque density gradient centrifugation was used to isolate peripheral blood mononuclear cells. Before DNA was extracted, CD4+ and CD8+ T cells were sorted using either FACS or magnetic beads. Points the paper makes about the study in general: Between patients and healthy controls, no significant difference in CD8+ Simpson's diversity was found (P=0.060). Although roughly 30 CD8+ CDR3 sequences were shared by patients and controls, these sequences appeared highly expressed in patients and within the immunodominant clones of patients.

Comments on this clonotype: Its antigen target is currently unknown. The input lacks base qualities; no much larger clone sits a single base away.

Recombination connected TRBV10-1 to TRBJ2-3; confidence is insufficient to name the D gene. Sequencing was done on a sample of sorted CD4+, CD8+, or CD8+CD57+ T cells (not recorded which) from PBMCs. The receptor was isolated from a human donor with severe aplastic anemia or a healthy control (not recorded which). DNA sequence: TGCGCCAGCAGTAGTAGCCTTAGCACAGATACGCAGTATTTT. This sequence encodes CASSSSLSTDTQYF.